The 18 T cell receptor beta chains presented below share a single source sample, sequenced in a study of CD8+ T cells in alopecia areata (dated by TCRdb to 2016 to 2019). Library construction relied on the immunoSEQ multiplex PCR assay. For TCR sequencing, RNA was extracted from every sample and reverse transcribed into cDNA to serve as template. What TCRdb holds here is the immuneACCESS table cut down to in-frame rearrangements. Part of the clones is not present; checked against another copy, under half of the missing clones reflect an unresolved V gene, and the others are unexplained. The sample table holds some 200,000 clones, of which 58% were seen once. The top ten clones comprise 5.5% to 6% of the sample. The time point label, read with the paper, signifies: 24 weeks on oral tofacitinib. Sample treatment or condition, as interpreted from the label and publication: oral pan-JAK inhibitor, 5-10 mg twice daily.

The specimen was CD4+ T cells sorted from blood, collected at week 24, from a patient treated with tofacitinib. The receptor set was obtained from a human donor with alopecia areata.

The V call is TRBV4-3, the J call TRBJ1-1; TRBD1 aligns across 10 bases. The V segment lost 0 bases and the J segment 4 bases; nucleotides outside the gene matches: 5. Germline V CDR1 and CDR2: LGHNA, YSLEER. There are 16 residues in the CDR3. CDR3 amino acids: CASSQDPGQGSTEAFF. CDR3 sequence (DNA): TGCGCCAGCAGCCAAGACCCGGGACAGGGGAGCACTGAAGCTTTCTTT.

V usage is TRBV5-4 and J usage is TRBJ1-1; D unclear. Per germline, CDR1 SGHNT and CDR2 YYREEE (reference sequence). CDR3 length: 13 amino acids. V lost 3 bases and J lost 10, with 16 bases in between. As DNA, the CDR3 is TGTGCCAGCAGCTACCTCACCGGGCAGTTAGCTTTCTTT. Encoded protein: CASSYLTGQLAFF.

This clone was seen once. The genes are TRBV10-3 and TRBJ2-5, with 10 bases that match TRBD2. Trimming removed 4 bases from V and 5 bases from J; junction bases left unmatched: 10. This CDR3 is 16 amino acids long. The germline V gene encodes CDR1 ENHRY and CDR2 SYGVKD. CDR3: CAISGRGAGGQETQYF. The CDR3, as DNA: TGTGCCATCAGTGGCCGTGGAGCGGGAGGGCAGGAGACCCAGTACTTC.

The V and J genes are TRBV19 and TRBJ2-2; D is unresolved. V lost 3 bases and J lost 5, with 7 bases in between. The CDR3 runs 13 residues. Germline V gene data show CDR1 as LNHDA and CDR2 as SQIVND (reference sequence). As DNA, the CDR3 is TGTGCCAGTAGTATCCTGGGGACCGGGGAGCTGTTTTTT. Translated: CASSILGTGELFF.

The V and J genes are TRBV18 and TRBJ1-4, with D maybe TRBD1 (6 bases). V was shortened by 3 bases and J by 6 bases, with 14 bases between the two germline ends. The CDR3 is 15 residues long. Germline CDR1 reads KGHSH; CDR2 reads LQKENI. CDR3 loop: CASSPGGGGHEKLFF. The CDR3 nucleotides read TGTGCCAGCTCACCCGGTGGAGGGGGACATGAAAAACTGTTTTTT.

The gene calls are TRBV20-1 and TRBJ2-7; D gene ambiguous. The CDR3 contains 11 residues. Germline V lookup: CDR1 DFQATT, CDR2 SNEGSKA (reference sequence). The V end lost 6 bases, the J end lost 4 bases, and 10 bases lay between the germline ends. DNA for the CDR3: TGCAGTGCCTTGGGAATTTACGAGCAGTACTTC. Its protein is CSALGIYEQYF.

CDR3 nucleotides: TGTGCCAGCAGCGAGGGACAGAGCCGCTCCTACGAGCAGTACTTC. Amino acid sequence: CASSEGQSRSYEQYF. The rearrangement joins TRBV9 to TRBJ2-7; 7 positions match TRBD1. Germline CDR1 SGDLS, CDR2 YYNGEE. V gave up 3 bases and J gave up 0 bases; unmatched junction bases: 6. The CDR3 is 15 amino acids.

This clone was seen only a few times. The chain combines TRBV2 with TRBJ2-3, with 7 bases identical to TRBD2. Per germline, CDR1 SNHLY and CDR2 FYNNEI. CDR3 length: 15 residues. The J segment lost 2 bases and the V segment lost 3 bases, leaving 5 bases of the junction unmatched. The CDR3: CASSDQRGVTDTQYF. CDR3 bases: TGTGCCAGCAGTGATCAGCGGGGTGTCACAGATACGCAGTATTTT.

This clone was counted only a few times. CDR3 residues: CASSWRGRGPWDEKLFF. Written as DNA, the CDR3 is TGTGCCAGCAGCTGGCGCGGGAGGGGCCCATGGGATGAAAAACTGTTTTTT. The chain is built from TRBV5-6 and TRBJ1-4, with D perhaps TRBD1 (5 bases). Germline CDR1 SGHDT, CDR2 YYEEEE. This CDR3 is built from 17 residues. Deletions cut 3 bases from V and 6 bases from J, with 21 bases between.

The chain uses TRBV30 and TRBJ2-7; 7 bases are shared with TRBD2. This CDR3 region has 12 residues. The V segment lost 4 bases and the J segment 7 bases; nucleotides outside the gene matches: 7. The germline CDR1 and CDR2 sequences are GTSNPN and SVGIG (reference sequence). The CDR3 DNA is TGTGCCTGGATCAGCGGGACCCGGGAGCAGTACTTC. It is translated as CAWISGTREQYF.

V and J are TRBV5-1 and TRBJ1-1; D call uncertain. Trimming took off 4 bases at V and 1 base at J, with 11 bases between the two ends. The CDR3 is 14 amino acids. CDR1 is SGHRS, CDR2 YFSETQ, per germline. The CDR3 DNA is TGCGCCAGCAGCCGGAGTGGGTCGAACACTGAAGCTTTCTTT. It yields the protein CASSRSGSNTEAFF.

This clone was counted a few times. The chain recombines TRBV30 with TRBJ1-5, with D perhaps matching TRBD1 (5 bases). The CDR3 is 16 amino acids. Trimming took off 0 bases at V and 5 bases at J, with 17 bases between the two ends. Germline CDR1 GTSNPN, CDR2 SVGIG (reference sequence). The CDR3 loop reads CAWSVRSGLGDQPQHF. DNA for the CDR3: TGTGCCTGGAGTGTACGGAGCGGGTTAGGGGATCAGCCCCAGCATTTT.

About this clone itself: The sample holds other DNA sequences that translate to the same CDR3. DNA of the CDR3: TGCGCCAGCAGCCAAGATCGTGCAGGGTATGGCTACACCTTC. Translation gives CASSQDRAGYGYTF. The chain combines TRBV4-1 with TRBJ1-2, with a tentative D call TRBD1 (5 bases). Germline V lookup: CDR1 MGHRA, CDR2 YSYEKL. CDR3 length: 14 amino acids. V lost 0 bases to trimming and J lost 5 bases, with 10 bases between them.

The J gene is TRBJ1-5, the V gene TRBV25-1; a possible D gene is TRBD1 (6 bases). Trimming left V 6 bases short and J 7 bases short, with 16 bases between. Germline loops: CDR1 MGHDK, CDR2 SYGVNS. The CDR3 has 14 residues. The CDR3 coding sequence is TGTGCCAGCAGACCGGCAGGGGAAAGGCAGCCCCAGCATTTT. This gives the protein CASRPAGERQPQHF.

This chain connects TRBV7-2 to TRBJ2-2; D unresolved. Trimming left V 5 bases short and J 6 bases short, with 7 bases between. The CDR3 extends over 12 amino acids. Germline loops: CDR1 SGHTA, CDR2 FQGNSA. The CDR3 loop is CASSLDAGELFF. CDR3 nucleotides: TGTGCCAGCAGCCTCGACGCCGGGGAGCTGTTTTTT.

This chain uses TRBV10-3 with TRBJ2-5; D may be TRBD1 (5 bases). V lost 7 bases and J lost 2, with 8 bases in between. This CDR3 region has 12 residues. Germline lookup yields CDR1 ENHRY and CDR2 SYGVKD. The CDR3 region has the DNA TGTGCCATCATGGACATTCAAGAGACCCAGTACTTC. Its protein product is CAIMDIQETQYF.

This sequence joins TRBV5-6 and TRBJ1-1; D unclear. The germline V gene encodes CDR1 SGHDT and CDR2 YYEEEE. The CDR3 spans 15 residues. The V end lost 4 bases, the J end lost 0 bases, and 13 bases lay between the germline ends. The CDR3 DNA is TGTGCCAGCAGCCCACTGACATTCGTGAACACTGAAGCTTTCTTT. Its protein product is CASSPLTFVNTEAFF.

The V and J genes are TRBV19 and TRBJ2-7; 11 bases agree with TRBD1. This CDR3 contains 14 residues. J lost 3 bases, V lost 6 bases, and 4 bases had no gene match. Germline V lookup: CDR1 LNHDA, CDR2 SQIVND (reference sequence). DNA for the CDR3: TGTGCCAGTAGCTCCGGGACAGGGGGCTACGAGCAGTACTTC. This sequence encodes CASSSGTGGYEQYF.